A single sample is the source of the 17 T cell receptor beta chains below, sequenced in a study of cytomegalovirus exposure and HLA in healthy donors. The PCR made use of 60 Vbeta and 13 Jbeta primers. This table comes from immunoSEQ multiplex PCR, and its TCRdb copy is limited to in-frame clones, with some not included. The table has approximately 140,000 clones, about 82% seen once. The sample comprised PBMCs. The receptors shown here come from a man aged 30 to 39 in good health and CMV-seronegative.

Comments on this clone: At one end, the junction sequence differs from germline, possibly due to a read error. CDR3 bases: TGTGCCAGCAGCTACTCCCAGGGGAGCCGCGGATCACCCCTCAACTTT. Residues: CASSYSQGSRGSPLNF. The chain recombines TRBV6-5 with TRBJ1-6; D is perhaps TRBD1 (6 bases). The CDR3 spans 16 residues. Germline loops: CDR1 MNHEY, CDR2 SVGAGI.

This clone has only one observation. The rearrangement joins TRBV2 to TRBJ2-1, with D unclear. The V end was cut by 2 bases, the J end by 7 bases, with 12 bases between. Germline assignment: CDR1 SNHLY and CDR2 FYNNEI. This CDR3 is built from 14 residues. The DNA of the CDR3 is TGTGCCAGCAGTGAATTTATCTCTAAGAATGAGCAGTTCTTC. Translation gives CASSEFISKNEQFF.

A single count supports this clone. The V and J genes are TRBV18 and TRBJ1-2; possible D gene TRBD1, 5 bases. This CDR3 is 17 amino acids long. V lost 0 bases to trimming and J lost 2 bases, with 16 bases between them. Germline assignment: CDR1 KGHSH and CDR2 LQKENI. The CDR3 DNA is TGTGCCAGCTCACCACCGAGCCGCCAGACAGTAAACTATGGCTACACCTTC. Translating gives CASSPPSRQTVNYGYTF. Full variable domain (outside the CDR3, taken from reference TRBV18 and TRBJ1-2): NAGVMQNPRHLVRRRGQEARLRCSPMKGHSHVYWYRQLPEEGLKFMVYLQKENIIDESGMPKERFSAEFPKEGPSILRIQQVVRGDSAAYFCASSPPSRQTVNYGYTFGSGTRLTVV.

The chain uses TRBV5-1 and TRBJ1-4; tentative D call: TRBD1 (6 bases). Germline V gene sequence: CDR1 SGHRS, CDR2 YFSETQ. The germline V and J ends were trimmed by 4 bases and 7 bases, with 11 bases remaining between them. The CDR3 runs to 13 residues. For the CDR3, the DNA is TGCGCCAGCAGCCTAGGACAGCCTGAAAAACTGTTTTTT. Its protein is CASSLGQPEKLFF.

This chain links TRBV25-1 with TRBJ1-5; D might be TRBD1 (5 bases). The CDR3 consists of 14 residues. Trimming removed 5 bases at V and 1 base at J, with 9 bases between. Germline CDR1 reads MGHDK; CDR2 reads SYGVNS. The CDR3 sequence is CASSTGGSNQPQHF. The CDR3 DNA reads TGTGCCAGCAGTACCGGGGGAAGCAATCAGCCCCAGCATTTT.

To note about this clone: A junction boundary mismatches the germline segment, possibly from a read error. The chain has TRBV5-6 and TRBJ2-5; D not certain. The germline V gene encodes CDR1 SGHDT and CDR2 YYEEEE. The CDR3 extends over 12 amino acids. CDR3 in amino acids: CASSLPQEAQYF. The CDR3 DNA is TGTGCCAGCAGCCTCCCCCAAGAGGCCCAGTACTTC.

The chain employs TRBV6-5 and TRBJ1-2; 9 bases are a match to TRBD1. Trimming cost V 5 bases and J 8 bases; bases outside gene matches: 12. Germline CDR1 reads MNHEY; CDR2 reads SVGAGI. CDR3 length: 15 residues. CDR3 protein: CASSQTGGFKRGYTF. CDR3 coding DNA: TGTGCCAGCAGTCAAACAGGGGGCTTTAAGAGGGGCTACACCTTC.

The chain couples TRBV28 to TRBJ1-4, with D perhaps matching TRBD1 (5 bases). The CDR3 is 15 amino acids. Germline CDR1 is MDHEN and CDR2 is SYDVKM. V lost 6 bases to trimming and J lost 8 bases, with 19 bases between them. The CDR3 region is CASSTNQGRVEKLFF. The DNA of the CDR3 is TGTGCCAGCAGCACAAACCAGGGTCGGGTGGAAAAACTGTTTTTT.

The V gene is TRBV4-1, the J gene TRBJ2-1; 7 positions match TRBD2. V lost 1 base and J lost 2; bases outside the gene matches: 5. The CDR3 spans 16 residues. Germline V gene lookup returns CDR1 MGHRA and CDR2 YSYEKL. CDR3 in DNA: TGCGCCAGCAGCCAAGTCCACGGGAGGCCCTACAATGAGCAGTTCTTC. Translating gives CASSQVHGRPYNEQFF.

The chain has TRBV6-5 and TRBJ2-2; D remains ambiguous. Trimming took 5 bases from V and 7 from J, leaving 14 bases between them. Per germline, CDR1 MNHEY and CDR2 SVGAGI. The CDR3 loop spans 14 amino acids. The CDR3 here is CASSPETIRGELFF. CDR3 nucleotide sequence: TGTGCCAGCAGTCCGGAGACCATACGCGGGGAGCTGTTTTTT.

The gene calls are TRBV19 and TRBJ2-7, with D perhaps matching TRBD2 (6 bases). The CDR3 has 14 residues. Germline CDR1 and CDR2: LNHDA and SQIVND (reference sequence). Trimming took 6 bases from V and 2 from J, leaving 14 bases between them. Here the CDR3 DNA reads TGTGCCAGTAGCCAAACCGGGGGTGCCTACGAGCAGTACTTC. Amino acids: CASSQTGGAYEQYF. Using reference TRBV19 and TRBJ2-7 for the parts outside the CDR3, the full variable domain is DGGITQSPKYLFRKEGQNVTLSCEQNLNHDAMYWYRQDPGQGLRLIYYSQIVNDFQKGDIAEGYSVSREKKESFPLTVTSAQKNPTAFYLCASSQTGGAYEQYFGPGTRLTVT.

The genes are TRBV4-1 and TRBJ2-7, with 7 positions matching TRBD1. The CDR3 extends over 14 amino acids. J was trimmed by 3 bases and V by 1 base; bases with no gene match: 3. CDR1 is MGHRA and CDR2 is YSYEKL in the germline V gene. This chain's CDR3 is CASSQGRQGYEQYF. The CDR3 coding sequence is TGCGCCAGCAGCCAAGGCCGACAGGGCTACGAGCAGTACTTC.

This chain links TRBV27 with TRBJ1-4, with D possibly TRBD1 on 6 matching bases. Germline assignment: CDR1 MNHEY and CDR2 SMNVEV (reference sequence). Trimming left V 4 bases short and J 3 bases short, with 12 bases between. This CDR3 has 15 residues. Written as DNA, the CDR3 is TGTGCCAGCAGTTCGGATCAGGGGTCTAATGAAAAACTGTTTTTT. Protein: CASSSDQGSNEKLFF.

The chain carries TRBV5-1 and TRBJ2-7; TRBD2 agrees at 11 bases. Germline CDR1 SGHRS, CDR2 YFSETQ. This CDR3 is 15 amino acids long. After removal of 4 bases from V and 5 bases from J, the junction contained 8 bases not matched to a gene. The CDR3 here is CASSDSLAGGDEQYF. As DNA, the CDR3 is TGCGCCAGCAGCGACAGCCTAGCGGGGGGTGACGAGCAGTACTTC.

The gene calls are TRBV15 and TRBJ2-7; D possibly corresponds to TRBD2 (5 bases). Germline CDR1 and CDR2: LNHNV and YYDKDF (reference sequence). The ends were cut back, 1 base at V and 3 bases at J, with 13 bases in the middle. This CDR3 comprises 15 residues. CDR3 sequence: CATSRGGGLLYEQYF. Written as DNA, the CDR3 is TGTGCCACCAGCAGAGGCGGCGGACTGCTCTACGAGCAGTACTTC.

The chain employs TRBV19 and TRBJ2-2; the match to TRBD1 covers 7 bases. The CDR3 is made up of 16 amino acids. Trimming at V came to 4 bases and at J to 4 bases, leaving 9 bases not matched to a gene. Germline V gene data show CDR1 as LNHDA and CDR2 as SQIVND (reference sequence). For the CDR3, the DNA is TGTGCCAGTAGTAAGGGACAGCTTTGGGCCACCGGGGAGCTGTTTTTT. Its protein product is CASSKGQLWATGELFF.

The gene calls are TRBV30 and TRBJ2-2; tentatively, D is TRBD1 (5 bases). The CDR3 totals 14 residues. CDR1 GTSNPN and CDR2 SVGIG come from the germline V gene (reference sequence). V dropped 1 base and J dropped 0 bases, with 6 bases sitting between them. DNA of the CDR3: TGTGCCTGGAGTGAGACAGCGAACACCGGGGAGCTGTTTTTT. It translates to CAWSETANTGELFF.